This record covers a single TCR beta chain. Its specificity is not known. Germline V gene lookup returns CDR1 PRHDT and CDR2 FYEKMQ (reference sequence). This CDR3 comprises 19 residues. V trimming: 0 bases; J trimming: 2 bases; junction bases outside the gene matches: 9. This record comes from a study of cytomegalovirus exposure and HLA in healthy donors. Study-wide results and caveats: According to a later analysis, TCR clusters from the first cohort tended to co-occur in the 120 or so validation repertoires. Among the CMV-associated chains, a few were confirmed in vitro as specific for CMV antigens. Among TCR sequences, most were rare, though some public TCRs appeared in many donors.

The data were produced by immunoSEQ multiplex PCR, yet TCRdb's version contains in-frame clones alone and is incomplete. Of approximately 160,000 clones listed, about 90% are singletons. V is TRBV13 and J is TRBJ2-7, with 14 bases matching TRBD2. The material sequenced was PBMCs. This clonotype was obtained from a woman aged 18-35 years in good health and CMV-seropositive. DNA for the CDR3: TGTGCCAGCAGCTTAGGCCTAGGGACTAGCGGGAGACCGACCTACGAGCAGTACTTC. Its translation: CASSLGLGTSGRPTYEQYF.